A selection of T cell receptor beta chains follows, all from one sample in a study of blood T cell repertoires in COVID-19. Only in-frame clones appear in the TCRdb table, and some are missing; sequencing was by immunoSEQ multiplex PCR. The sample has roughly 380,000 clones; 89% are singletons. Sequenced material: peripheral blood. The receptors here all came from a woman aged 40 to 49 with COVID-19, enrolled during active disease. The CDR3 runs from the conserved cysteine through the conserved F or W. D genes are given only for firm matches. Clone size is shown for a subset of rows, as once, few, many or a class of expanded clone.

V gene,J gene,clone size,D gene,CDR3 DNA,CDR3 protein
TRBV7-2,TRBJ1-6,-,TRBD1,TGTGCCAGCAGCAAGGGACAGGGGCTTCAGATTCGTAATTCACCCCTCCACTTT,CASSKGQGLQIRNSPLHF
TRBV19,TRBJ2-1,-,TRBD2,TGTGCCAGTAGGGGGGGGGACCGCTGGTCAAATGAGCAGTTCTTC,CASRGGDRWSNEQFF
TRBV7-9,TRBJ1-6,-,TRBD1,TGTGCCAGCAGCGGGGTGAGGGGACAGAATAATTCACCCCTCCACTTT,CASSGVRGQNNSPLHF
TRBV5-4,TRBJ2-7,-,TRBD2,TGTGCCAGCAGCTTGTGGTCCGGCGGGAGGGCCGGCGAGCAGTACTTC,CASSLWSGGRAGEQYF
TRBV6-5,TRBJ1-2,-,TRBD1,TGTGCCAGCAGCCACAACAGGGGAAACTATGGCTACACCTTC,CASSHNRGNYGYTF
TRBV27,TRBJ1-2,-,-,TGTGCCAGCAGTTTACAGGCGGGGGGCAGGTTCCTTGGCTACACCTTC,CASSLQAGGRFLGYTF
TRBV23-1,TRBJ2-5,-,TRBD1,TGCGCCAGCAGTCAATCGGAGCTCGACAGGGGGAAAGAGACCCAGTACTTC,CASSQSELDRGKETQYF
TRBV6-5,TRBJ2-1,-,-,TGTGCCAGCAGTTACGGCCAGGGGGGCAATGAGCAGTTCTTC,CASSYGQGGNEQFF
TRBV7-3,TRBJ1-1,-,-,TGTGCCAGCAGCTTACTCGGGGGAATGGGCACTGAAGCTTTCTTT,CASSLLGGMGTEAFF
TRBV13,TRBJ2-7,-,-,TGTGCCAGCAGCTTCGGGAGAACGAGCGAGCAGTACTTC,CASSFGRTSEQYF
TRBV9,TRBJ1-1,-,TRBD1,TGTGCCAGCAGCGCCGCGGGACAGGGCTATGAAGCTTTCTTT,CASSAAGQGYEAFF
TRBV5-8,TRBJ1-1,once,-,TGTGCCAGCAGCCGACAGATAATGGGGACTGAAGCTTTCTTT,CASSRQIMGTEAFF
TRBV27,TRBJ2-7,once,-,TGTGCCAGCTCGACAGCCGGATCCTACGAGCAGTACTTC,CASSTAGSYEQYF
TRBV11-2,TRBJ2-1,-,TRBD2,TGTGCCAGCAGGGAGCGGGGCTCCTACAATGAGCAGTTCTTC,CASRERGSYNEQFF
TRBV19,TRBJ2-1,-,TRBD2,TGTGCCAGTGGGACTAGCGGGACCTCCTACAATGAGCAGTTCTTC,CASGTSGTSYNEQFF
TRBV2,TRBJ2-5,-,TRBD1,TGTGCCAGCAGTTCACAGGGGGCCGGGGAGACCCAGTACTTC,CASSSQGAGETQYF
TRBV28,TRBJ1-2,-,TRBD1,TGTGCCAGCATACCTGTCTTAGACAGGGGATATGGCTACACCTTC,CASIPVLDRGYGYTF
TRBV2,TRBJ1-2,-,TRBD1,TGTGCCAGCTACCGGGACAGGAACAACTATGGCTACACCTTC,CASYRDRNNYGYTF
TRBV29-1,TRBJ2-7,-,TRBD2,TGCAGCGTTGTTGCGGGTGGGATCAAGACTAGCCTCCCTTTCGAGCAGTACTTC,CSVVAGGIKTSLPFEQYF
TRBV28,TRBJ1-5,-,-,TGTGCCAGCAGCGGAGCTCAGGGGCATCAGCCCCAGCATTTT,CASSGAQGHQPQHF
TRBV19,TRBJ2-2,-,TRBD1,TGTGCCAGTAGTATCTTCGGGACAGCGAACACCGGGGAGCTGTTTTTT,CASSIFGTANTGELFF
TRBV28,TRBJ2-2,-,-,TGTGCCAGCAGTCCGGGGGATTACGACACCGGGGAGCTGTTTTTT,CASSPGDYDTGELFF
TRBV5-4,TRBJ1-2,-,-,TGTGCCAGCAGCTTGGTTGGACAGAGGGATGGCTACACCTTC,CASSLVGQRDGYTF
TRBV7-2,TRBJ1-1,-,-,TGTGCCAGCAGCTTTGCGGGGCTAGAAAAAGCTTTCTTT,CASSFAGLEKAFF
TRBV9,TRBJ1-2,once,-,TGTGCCAGCAGCGTAGCTCTTGGTAGGGGTTATGGCTACACCTTC,CASSVALGRGYGYTF
TRBV29-1,TRBJ2-1,-,TRBD2,TGCAGCGTTGCCGGGACTAGCGGGACCACAAGCTCCTACAATGAGCAGTTCTTC,CSVAGTSGTTSSYNEQFF
TRBV5-6,TRBJ2-7,-,-,TGTGCCAGCAGCCCCAGACCGGGGGAGCAGTACTTC,CASSPRPGEQYF
TRBV9,TRBJ1-2,-,-,TGTGCCAGCAGCGTTACCGTGACTTCCCCATATGGCTACACCTTC,CASSVTVTSPYGYTF
TRBV5-4,TRBJ1-6,once,TRBD1,TGTGCCAGCAGCTTACAGGGGTCGGACTATAATTCACCCCTCCACTTT,CASSLQGSDYNSPLHF
TRBV27,TRBJ2-1,-,-,TGTGCCAGCAGACCCCCGGGGTTTAGCGCACGGTACAATGAGCAGTTCTTC,CASRPPGFSARYNEQFF
TRBV27,TRBJ2-7,-,-,TGTGCCACCCCGTTAAAGTCCCCGCAGACCTACGAGCAGTACTTC,CATPLKSPQTYEQYF
TRBV28,TRBJ1-6,once,TRBD1,TGTGCCAGCAGTTCGACGGTAGACAGGGTTTCACCCCTCCACTTT,CASSSTVDRVSPLHF
TRBV7-2,TRBJ2-2,-,TRBD1,TGTGCCAGCAGCTTAGAAGGGACAGGTTTGGCCGGGGAGCTGTTTTTT,CASSLEGTGLAGELFF
TRBV2,TRBJ2-3,-,TRBD1,TGTGCCAGCAGGGATACAGGGGCAGATACGCAGTATTTT,CASRDTGADTQYF
TRBV7-3,TRBJ1-1,once,-,TGTGCCAGCAGCTTGATCCAGGGGAAAGCTTTCTTT,CASSLIQGKAFF
TRBV4-1,TRBJ2-2,-,-,TGCGCCAGCAGCCAAGTGCGGGGATCCGGGGAGCTGTTTTTT,CASSQVRGSGELFF
TRBV7-8,TRBJ1-6,-,TRBD1,TGTGCCAGCAGCCAGACAGGGCCCCTCCACTTT,CASSQTGPLHF
TRBV30,TRBJ1-1,-,-,TGTGCCTGGAGTGTACTCGGGAGCCTGAACACTGAAGCTTTCTTT,CAWSVLGSLNTEAFF
TRBV30,TRBJ2-2,few,TRBD1,TGTGCCTGGAGCCCAATTGGGACGGGACAGGGGGCGCGTTGGGCCGGGGAGCTGTTTTTT,CAWSPIGTGQGARWAGELFF
TRBV20-1,TRBJ1-5,few,-,TGCAGTGCAAGAGCAGCTAGCGTACAGCATTTT,CSARAASVQHF
TRBV5-1,TRBJ2-7,-,TRBD2,TGCGCCAGCAGCTTGATGCGGGAGGGTGAGCAGTACTTC,CASSLMREGEQYF
TRBV18,TRBJ1-4,-,-,TGTGCCAGCTCTCAAAGCGGGGGGACCAAACTGTTTTTT,CASSQSGGTKLFF
TRBV28,TRBJ1-4,-,TRBD1,TGTGCCAGCAGGGGGACAGGCAATGAAAAACTGTTTTTT,CASRGTGNEKLFF
TRBV28,TRBJ1-4,-,-,TGTGCCAGCAGTTTACAGGGCCAAGGGGGTGAAAAACTGTTTTTT,CASSLQGQGGEKLFF
TRBV7-9,TRBJ1-1,-,-,TGTGCCAGCAGCCATACAAACAGGGACACTGAAGCTTTCTTT,CASSHTNRDTEAFF
TRBV19,TRBJ1-5,once,-,TGTGCCAGTAGAGGAAACGACAGGCAATATCAGCCCCAGCATTTT,CASRGNDRQYQPQHF
TRBV19,TRBJ2-4,-,-,TGTGCCAGTAGTATACTTAGCGCAGGCACAATCAAAAACATTCAGTACTTC,CASSILSAGTIKNIQYF
TRBV5-1,TRBJ2-1,once,TRBD2,TGCGCCAGCAGCAGCCACCGAAGCGGGGGGGCGAATGAGCAGTTCTTC,CASSSHRSGGANEQFF
TRBV3-1/TRBV3-2,TRBJ2-1,-,-,TGTGCCAGCAGCCAAGATGGTCGGGAGCAGTTCTTC,CASSQDGREQFF
TRBV7-2,TRBJ2-1,-,-,TGTGCCAGCAGTCCCCTCGGGAGCTCCTACAATGAGCAGTTCTTC,CASSPLGSSYNEQFF
TRBV19,TRBJ1-1,-,-,TGTGCCAGTAGCCAACTTCAGGTGGGTTACACTGAAGCTTTCTTT,CASSQLQVGYTEAFF
TRBV7-2,TRBJ2-5,-,-,TGTGCCAGCAGCTTGGACTTATCCCAAGAGACCCAGTACTTC,CASSLDLSQETQYF